The 22 T cell receptor beta chains below come from one sample, sequenced in a study of blood T cell repertoires in COVID-19. The repertoire was sequenced with immunoSEQ multiplex PCR; TCRdb's copy has only in-frame clones and lacks some. This table has about 210,000 clones, around 84% appearing once. Material for sequencing was peripheral blood. Receptors originate from a man aged 45-65 years with active or convalescent COVID-19.

The rearrangement joins TRBV28 to TRBJ1-5; D remains unclear. The CDR3 is made up of 8 amino acids. The ends were cut back, 8 bases at V and 10 bases at J, with 3 bases in the middle. Germline V gene sequence: CDR1 MDHEN, CDR2 SYDVKM. The CDR3: CASGPQHF. The CDR3 coding sequence is TGTGCCAGCGGCCCCCAGCATTTT. Variable domain in full (rest from reference TRBV28 and TRBJ1-5): DVKVTQSSRYLVKRTGEKVFLECVQDMDHENMFWYRQDPGLGLRLIYFSYDVKMKEKGDIPEGYSVSREKKERFSLILESASTNQTSMYLCASGPQHFGDGTRLSIL.

This chain connects TRBV27 to TRBJ1-2; 7 bases match TRBD1. Germline trimming cut 0 bases from V and 4 bases from J; bases unmatched to any gene: 8. Germline values: CDR1 MNHEY, CDR2 SMNVEV (reference sequence). This CDR3 comprises 16 residues. The CDR3 DNA sequence: TGTGCCAGCAGTTTATCAAGGTCAGGGGGGACCTATGGCTACACCTTC. Its translation: CASSLSRSGGTYGYTF.

The V gene is TRBV19, the J gene TRBJ2-7; D perhaps matches TRBD2 (5 bases). The CDR3 totals 14 residues. Germline CDR1 reads LNHDA; CDR2 reads SQIVND (reference sequence). Deletions cut 5 bases from V and 5 bases from J, with 16 bases between. The CDR3, as DNA: TGTGCCAGTAGTTCGGGATCCGGGGTTCACGAGCAGTACTTC. It codes for CASSSGSGVHEQYF. Full variable domain (outside the CDR3, taken from reference TRBV19 and TRBJ2-7): DGGITQSPKYLFRKEGQNVTLSCEQNLNHDAMYWYRQDPGQGLRLIYYSQIVNDFQKGDIAEGYSVSREKKESFPLTVTSAQKNPTAFYLCASSSGSGVHEQYFGPGTRLTVT.

The gene calls are TRBV6-5 and TRBJ2-5; TRBD1 matches 11 bases. Germline V gene data show CDR1 as MNHEY and CDR2 as SVGAGI. J lost 5 bases, V lost 5 bases, and 7 bases had no gene match. This CDR3 has 15 residues. The CDR3 nucleotides read TGTGCCAGCAGTCTGGACAGGGGGCGCGGGGAGACCCAGTACTTC. Translating gives CASSLDRGRGETQYF.

The chain links TRBV4-1 to TRBJ1-6; TRBD1 matches at 8 bases. Germline CDR1 is MGHRA and CDR2 is YSYEKL. The CDR3 loop spans 15 amino acids. V lost 4 bases and J lost 8; bases outside the gene matches: 7. CDR3 residues: CASSLPGTGDSPLHF. CDR3 in DNA: TGCGCCAGCAGCCTCCCCGGGACAGGAGATTCACCCCTCCACTTT.

This clone appeared a single time. This rearrangement joins TRBV7-9 to TRBJ2-1; 12 bases align to TRBD2. Germline V gene data show CDR1 as SEHNR and CDR2 as FQNEAQ (reference sequence). The length of the CDR3 is 15 residues. J was trimmed by 8 bases and V by 5 bases; bases with no gene match: 7. The CDR3: CASSERLAGDDEQFF. CDR3 bases: TGTGCCAGCAGCGAGCGACTAGCGGGAGATGATGAGCAGTTCTTC.

This chain connects TRBV4-3 to TRBJ2-5; no definite D call. The CDR3 totals 14 residues. Trimming stripped 0 bases from V and 5 bases from J, with 10 bases between. Germline loops: CDR1 LGHNA, CDR2 YSLEER. In DNA form, the CDR3 reads TGCGCCAGCAGCCAAGAGACAACTTGGGAGACCCAGTACTTC. Translating it yields CASSQETTWETQYF.

The chain combines TRBV4-1 with TRBJ1-2; 8 nucleotides agree with TRBD1. Trimming cost V 4 bases and J 6 bases; bases outside gene matches: 4. Germline V gene sequence: CDR1 MGHRA, CDR2 YSYEKL. CDR3 size: 13 residues. DNA of the CDR3: TGCGCCAGCAGCCCAGACAGGGGCCATGGCTACACCTTC. Translation gives CASSPDRGHGYTF.

The genes are TRBV28 and TRBJ1-4; TRBD1 might be the D (6 bases). V dropped 6 bases and J dropped 2 bases, with 10 bases sitting between them. Germline lookup yields CDR1 MDHEN and CDR2 SYDVKM. The CDR3 has 14 amino acids. The CDR3 protein is CASRQGNTNEKLFF. The CDR3 nucleotides read TGTGCCAGCAGGCAGGGGAACACTAATGAAAAACTGTTTTTT. The full variable domain, rest sourced from reference TRBV28 and TRBJ1-4, is DVKVTQSSRYLVKRTGEKVFLECVQDMDHENMFWYRQDPGLGLRLIYFSYDVKMKEKGDIPEGYSVSREKKERFSLILESASTNQTSMYLCASRQGNTNEKLFFGSGTQLSVL.

V and J are TRBV4-3 and TRBJ1-2; possible D gene TRBD1, 5 bases. The V and J ends lost 1 base and 4 bases respectively, with 22 bases between them. The germline gives CDR1 LGHNA, CDR2 YSLEER. The CDR3 totals 18 residues. CDR3 sequence reads: CASSQVAVWGVNSYGYTF. DNA for the CDR3: TGCGCCAGCAGCCAAGTAGCCGTTTGGGGGGTAAACAGCTATGGCTACACCTTC.

J is TRBJ2-1 and V is TRBV5-1, with 8 positions matching TRBD2. This CDR3 is built from 14 residues. V lost 2 bases to trimming and J lost 9 bases; unmatched junction nucleotides: 7. Germline values: CDR1 SGHRS, CDR2 YFSETQ. The CDR3 is CASSFGLAGGEQFF. The CDR3 DNA is TGCGCCAGCAGCTTCGGCCTAGCGGGCGGTGAGCAGTTCTTC.

V is TRBV28 and J is TRBJ2-3; D unresolved. V dropped 4 bases and J dropped 8 bases, with 13 bases sitting between them. From germline, CDR1 is MDHEN and CDR2 SYDVKM. The CDR3 spans 13 residues. The DNA for the CDR3 is TGTGCCAGCAGTTCCCTTGATTACGGTACGCAGTATTTT. Translating gives CASSSLDYGTQYF.

The V and J genes are TRBV6-5 and TRBJ2-7; D unclear. This CDR3 is 14 amino acids long. With 6 bases removed from V and 1 base from J, the gap between germline ends came to 13 bases. Germline CDR1 is MNHEY and CDR2 is SVGAGI. The CDR3 nucleotides are TGTGCCAGCAGGCCGGCCAGGATATCCTACGAGCAGTACGTC. This sequence encodes CASRPARISYEQYV.

As regards this clone: The sample carries other DNA sequences with the same CDR3. The rearrangement uses TRBV28 and TRBJ1-1; no definite D call. This CDR3 is 14 amino acids long. V lost 4 bases and J lost 0, with 9 bases in between. Looked up from germline, CDR1 is MDHEN and CDR2 is SYDVKM. The CDR3 loop is CASSSSGLNTEAFF. In DNA form, the CDR3 reads TGTGCCAGCAGTTCGTCTGGGCTGAACACTGAAGCTTTCTTT.

The V gene is TRBV5-1, the J gene TRBJ1-1, with 9 bases fitting TRBD1. With 4 bases clipped from V and 11 bases from J, the junction kept 12 bases outside the gene matches. Germline values: CDR1 SGHRS, CDR2 YFSETQ. The length of the CDR3 is 14 residues. The CDR3 loop is CASSPSTGGSVAFF. The CDR3 nucleotides are TGCGCCAGCAGCCCGTCGACAGGGGGGAGTGTGGCTTTCTTT.

The chain has TRBV7-2 and TRBJ2-2, with no clear D. CDR1 is SGHTA, CDR2 FQGNSA, per germline. Trimming pared 5 bases from V and 6 bases from J, leaving 13 bases between. CDR3 length: 14 residues. CDR3: CASSLIRVSGELFF. In nucleotides, the CDR3 is TGTGCCAGCAGCCTAATCCGGGTTTCCGGGGAGCTGTTTTTT.

The chain is built from TRBV7-9 and TRBJ1-2; no firm D call. This CDR3 has 14 residues. The germline V gene encodes CDR1 SEHNR and CDR2 FQNEAQ (reference sequence). The V and J ends lost 6 bases and 1 base respectively, with 12 bases between them. As DNA, the CDR3 is TGTGCCAGCAGTACAGTTCAATTTAACTATGGCTACACCTTC. Translated: CASSTVQFNYGYTF.

The V and J genes are TRBV1 and TRBJ2-1; the listed D gene, TRBD2, was not tested against the DNA. TRBV1 is a pseudogene. The CDR3 has 15 amino acids. The DNA for the CDR3 is TGCACCAGCAGCCAACTAGCGGGGGGCTTGAATGAGCAGTTCTTC. This gives the protein CTSSQLAGGLNEQFF.

The chain has TRBV19 and TRBJ2-7; the D is unclear. CDR1 is LNHDA, CDR2 SQIVND, per germline (reference sequence). The CDR3 contains 11 residues. Trimming shortened V by 3 bases and J by 7 bases, and 7 bases separated the two germline ends. The CDR3 DNA sequence: TGTGCCAGTAGTATCTTCGGGGAGCAGTACTTC. It encodes CASSIFGEQYF.

V usage is TRBV18 and J usage is TRBJ2-2; D is ambiguous. V was clipped by 3 bases and J by 6 bases, with 8 bases between them. This CDR3 region has 13 residues. The germline CDR1 and CDR2 sequences are KGHSH and LQKENI. In DNA, the CDR3 is TGTGCCAGCTCACCGAGCTACCCCGGGGAGCTGTTTTTT. Translation gives CASSPSYPGELFF.

This chain uses TRBV10-3 with TRBJ2-3, with D possibly matching TRBD1 (5 bases). The CDR3 length is 15 residues. CDR1 is ENHRY, CDR2 SYGVKD, per germline. The V gene lost 2 bases and the J gene lost 4 bases, with 13 bases spanning the gap. The CDR3, as DNA: TGTGCCATCAGTGAGAGGGGCTTGGGTCCAGATACGCAGTATTTT. Its protein is CAISERGLGPDTQYF.

This clone was observed a single time. CDR3 amino acids: CARGAGLRKEKLFF. DNA of the CDR3: TGTGCCAGAGGAGCGGGCCTTCGGAAGGAAAAACTGTTTTTT. This sequence joins TRBV21-1 and TRBJ1-4. TRBV21-1 is assigned pseudogene status. This CDR3 is built from 14 residues.